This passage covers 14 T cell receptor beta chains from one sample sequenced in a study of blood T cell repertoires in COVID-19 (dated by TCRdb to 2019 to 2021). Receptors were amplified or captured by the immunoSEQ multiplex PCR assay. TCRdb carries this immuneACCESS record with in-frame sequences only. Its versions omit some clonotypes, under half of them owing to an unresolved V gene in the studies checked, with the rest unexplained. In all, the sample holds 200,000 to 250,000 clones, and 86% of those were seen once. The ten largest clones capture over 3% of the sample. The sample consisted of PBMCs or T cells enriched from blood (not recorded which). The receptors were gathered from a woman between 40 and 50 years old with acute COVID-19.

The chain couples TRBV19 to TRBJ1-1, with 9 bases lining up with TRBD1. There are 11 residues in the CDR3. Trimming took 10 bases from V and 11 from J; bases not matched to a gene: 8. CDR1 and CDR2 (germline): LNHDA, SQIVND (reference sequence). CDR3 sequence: CATSVGTGAFF. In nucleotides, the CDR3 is TGTGCCACCTCGGTAGGGACAGGGGCTTTCTTT.

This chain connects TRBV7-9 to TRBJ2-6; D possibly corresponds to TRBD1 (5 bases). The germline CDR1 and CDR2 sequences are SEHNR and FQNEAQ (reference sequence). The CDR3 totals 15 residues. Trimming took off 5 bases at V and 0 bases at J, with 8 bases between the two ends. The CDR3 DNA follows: TGTGCCAGCAGCCCCCAGGGCTCTGGGGCCAACGTCCTGACTTTC. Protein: CASSPQGSGANVLTF.

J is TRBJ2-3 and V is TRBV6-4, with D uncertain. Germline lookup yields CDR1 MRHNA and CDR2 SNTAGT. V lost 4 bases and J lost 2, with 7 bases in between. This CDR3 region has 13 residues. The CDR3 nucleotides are TGTGCCAGCAGTGTAGAGCTCACAGATACGCAGTATTTT. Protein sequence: CASSVELTDTQYF.

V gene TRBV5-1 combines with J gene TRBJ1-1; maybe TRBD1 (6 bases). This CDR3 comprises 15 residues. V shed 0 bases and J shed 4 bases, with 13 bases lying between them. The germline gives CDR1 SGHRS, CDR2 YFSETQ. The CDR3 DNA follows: TGCGCCAGCAGCTTGGATGGGGGCGGGAGCACTGAAGCTTTCTTT. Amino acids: CASSLDGGGSTEAFF.

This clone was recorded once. The CDR3 loop is CASSTGDGRAFF. In DNA form, the CDR3 reads TGTGCCAGCAGTACAGGGGACGGTAGAGCTTTCTTT. The V and J genes are TRBV28 and TRBJ1-1; 7 bases agree with TRBD1. V was clipped by 5 bases and J by 10 bases; unmatched bases: 7. Germline CDR1 MDHEN, CDR2 SYDVKM. This CDR3 is built from 12 residues.

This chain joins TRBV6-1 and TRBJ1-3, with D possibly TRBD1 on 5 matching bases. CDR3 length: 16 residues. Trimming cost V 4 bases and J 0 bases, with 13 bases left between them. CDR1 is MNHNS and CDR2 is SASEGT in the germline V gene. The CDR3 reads CASSVTGPSSGNTIYF. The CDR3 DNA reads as TGTGCCAGCAGTGTAACAGGTCCCAGCTCTGGAAACACCATATATTTT.

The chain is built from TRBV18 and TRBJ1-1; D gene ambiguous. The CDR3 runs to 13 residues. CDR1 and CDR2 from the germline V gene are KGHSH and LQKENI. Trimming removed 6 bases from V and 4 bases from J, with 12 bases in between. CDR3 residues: CASSRAEGTEAFF. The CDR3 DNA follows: TGTGCCAGCTCGCGCGCGGAGGGCACTGAAGCTTTCTTT.

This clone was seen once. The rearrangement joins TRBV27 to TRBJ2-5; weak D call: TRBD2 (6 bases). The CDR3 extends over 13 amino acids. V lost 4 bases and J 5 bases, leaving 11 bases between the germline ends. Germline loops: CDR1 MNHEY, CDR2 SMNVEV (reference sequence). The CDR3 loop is CASSWGEGETQYF. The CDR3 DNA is TGTGCCAGCAGTTGGGGGGAAGGTGAGACCCAGTACTTC.

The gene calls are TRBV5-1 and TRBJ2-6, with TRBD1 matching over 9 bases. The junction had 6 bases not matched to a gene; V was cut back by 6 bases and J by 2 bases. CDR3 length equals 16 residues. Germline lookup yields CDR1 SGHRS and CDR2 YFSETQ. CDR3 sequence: CASTRQGVAGANVLTF. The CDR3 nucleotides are TGCGCCAGCACTAGACAGGGGGTGGCTGGGGCCAACGTCCTGACTTTC. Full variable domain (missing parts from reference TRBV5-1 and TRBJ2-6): KAGVTQTPRYLIKTRGQQVTLSCSPISGHRSVSWYQQTPGQGLQFLFEYFSETQRNKGNFPGRFSGRQFSNSRSEMNVSTLELGDSALYLCASTRQGVAGANVLTFGAGSRLTVL.

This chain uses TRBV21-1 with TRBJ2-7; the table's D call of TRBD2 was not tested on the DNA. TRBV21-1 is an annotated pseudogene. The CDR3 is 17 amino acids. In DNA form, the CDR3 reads TGTGCCAGCAGCATAGATAGACTAGCGGGGGGGCCGCGAGAGCAGTACTTC. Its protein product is CASSIDRLAGGPREQYF.

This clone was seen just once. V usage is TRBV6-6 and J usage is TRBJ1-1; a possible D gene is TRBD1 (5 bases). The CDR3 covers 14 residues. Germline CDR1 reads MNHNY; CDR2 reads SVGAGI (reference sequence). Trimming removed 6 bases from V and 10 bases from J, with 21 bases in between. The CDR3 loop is CASRPTVDLEGAFF. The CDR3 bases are TGTGCCAGCAGACCGACAGTAGACCTTGAAGGAGCTTTCTTT.

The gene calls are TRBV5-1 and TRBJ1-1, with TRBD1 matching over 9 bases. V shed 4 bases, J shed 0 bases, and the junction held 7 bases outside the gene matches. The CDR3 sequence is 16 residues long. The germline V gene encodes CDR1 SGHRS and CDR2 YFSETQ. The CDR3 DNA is TGCGCCAGCAGCAATGGACAGGGGCTCTTGAACACTGAAGCTTTCTTT. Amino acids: CASSNGQGLLNTEAFF. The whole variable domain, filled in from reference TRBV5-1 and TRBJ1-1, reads KAGVTQTPRYLIKTRGQQVTLSCSPISGHRSVSWYQQTPGQGLQFLFEYFSETQRNKGNFPGRFSGRQFSNSRSEMNVSTLELGDSALYLCASSNGQGLLNTEAFFGQGTRLTVV.

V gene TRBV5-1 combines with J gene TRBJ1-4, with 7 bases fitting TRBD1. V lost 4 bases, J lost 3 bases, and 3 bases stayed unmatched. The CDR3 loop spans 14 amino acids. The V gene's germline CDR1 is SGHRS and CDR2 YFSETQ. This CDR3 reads CASSRGQANEKLFF. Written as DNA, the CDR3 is TGCGCCAGCAGCCGAGGACAGGCTAATGAAAAACTGTTTTTT.

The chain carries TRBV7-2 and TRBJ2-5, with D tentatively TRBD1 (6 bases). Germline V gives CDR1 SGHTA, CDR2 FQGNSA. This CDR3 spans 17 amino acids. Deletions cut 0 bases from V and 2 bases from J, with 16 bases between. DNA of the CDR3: TGTGCCAGCAGCTTAGCAGTATCACAGGGTAGACAAGAGACCCAGTACTTC. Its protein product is CASSLAVSQGRQETQYF.